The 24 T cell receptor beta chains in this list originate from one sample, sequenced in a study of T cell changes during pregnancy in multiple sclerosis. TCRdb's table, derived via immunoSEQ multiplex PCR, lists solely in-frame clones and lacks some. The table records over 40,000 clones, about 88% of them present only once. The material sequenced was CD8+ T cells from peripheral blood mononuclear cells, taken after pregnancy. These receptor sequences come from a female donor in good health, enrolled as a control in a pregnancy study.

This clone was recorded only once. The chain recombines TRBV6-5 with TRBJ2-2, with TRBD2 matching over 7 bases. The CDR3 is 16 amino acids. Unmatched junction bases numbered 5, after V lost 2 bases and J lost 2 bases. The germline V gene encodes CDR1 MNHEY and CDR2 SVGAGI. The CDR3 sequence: CASSYGGGRNTGELFF. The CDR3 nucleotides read TGTGCCAGCAGTTACGGGGGGGGGAGAAACACCGGGGAGCTGTTTTTT.

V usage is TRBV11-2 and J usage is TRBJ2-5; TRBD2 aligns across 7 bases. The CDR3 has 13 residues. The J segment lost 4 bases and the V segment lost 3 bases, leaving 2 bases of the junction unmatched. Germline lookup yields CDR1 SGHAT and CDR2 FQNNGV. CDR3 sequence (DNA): TGTGCCAGCAGCTTTCCTAGCGGAGAGACCCAGTACTTC. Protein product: CASSFPSGETQYF.

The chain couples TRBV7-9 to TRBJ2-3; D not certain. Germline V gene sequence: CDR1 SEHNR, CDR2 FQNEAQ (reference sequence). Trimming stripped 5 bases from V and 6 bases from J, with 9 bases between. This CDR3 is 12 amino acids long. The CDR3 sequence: CASSLTPDTQYF. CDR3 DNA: TGTGCCAGCAGCCTAACCCCGGATACGCAGTATTTT.

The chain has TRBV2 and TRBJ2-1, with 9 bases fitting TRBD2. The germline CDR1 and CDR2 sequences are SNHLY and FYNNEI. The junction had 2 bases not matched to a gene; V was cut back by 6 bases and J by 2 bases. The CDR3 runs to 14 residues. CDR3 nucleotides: TGTGCCAGCAGAGCGGGGGGCGCCTACAATGAGCAGTTCTTC. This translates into CASRAGGAYNEQFF.

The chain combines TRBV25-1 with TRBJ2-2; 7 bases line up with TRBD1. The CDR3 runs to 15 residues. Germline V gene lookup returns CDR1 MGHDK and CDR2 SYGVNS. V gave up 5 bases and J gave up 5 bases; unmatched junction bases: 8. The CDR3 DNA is TGTGCCAGCAGTCCTACGACAGGGCGGACCGGGGAGCTGTTTTTT. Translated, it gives CASSPTTGRTGELFF.

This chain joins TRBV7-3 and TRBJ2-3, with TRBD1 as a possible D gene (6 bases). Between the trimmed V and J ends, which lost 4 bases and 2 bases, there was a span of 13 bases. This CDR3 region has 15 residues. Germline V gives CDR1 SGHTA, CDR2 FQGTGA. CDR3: CASSSIGGLTDTQYF. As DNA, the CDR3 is TGTGCCAGCAGCTCTATTGGGGGCCTCACAGATACGCAGTATTTT.

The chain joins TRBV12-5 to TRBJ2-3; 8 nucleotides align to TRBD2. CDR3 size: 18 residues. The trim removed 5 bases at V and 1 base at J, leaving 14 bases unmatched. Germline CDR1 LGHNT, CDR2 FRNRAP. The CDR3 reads CASGNLGNPGGRTDTQYF. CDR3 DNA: TGTGCTAGTGGTAACCTGGGCAACCCGGGGGGGCGCACAGATACGCAGTATTTT.

This chain's CDR3 is CASSPAREANEQYF. The CDR3 DNA reads TGTGCCAGCTCACCAGCCAGGGAAGCCAACGAGCAGTACTTC. The chain couples TRBV18 to TRBJ2-7; a possible D gene is TRBD1 (5 bases). Germline V gives CDR1 KGHSH, CDR2 LQKENI. CDR3 length equals 14 residues. The V and J ends lost 2 bases and 5 bases respectively, with 13 bases between them.

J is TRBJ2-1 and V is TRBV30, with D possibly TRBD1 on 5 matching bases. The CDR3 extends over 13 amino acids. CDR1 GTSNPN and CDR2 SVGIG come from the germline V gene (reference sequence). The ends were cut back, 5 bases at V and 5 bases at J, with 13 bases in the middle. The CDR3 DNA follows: TGTGCCTGGGATCCAGACAGCAACAATGAGCAGTTCTTC. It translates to CAWDPDSNNEQFF.

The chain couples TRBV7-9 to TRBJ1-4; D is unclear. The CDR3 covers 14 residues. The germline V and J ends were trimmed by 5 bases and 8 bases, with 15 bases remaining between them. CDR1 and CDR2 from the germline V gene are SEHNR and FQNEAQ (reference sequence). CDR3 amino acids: CASSPPPTGEKLFF. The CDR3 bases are TGTGCCAGCAGCCCCCCGCCGACCGGGGAAAAACTGTTTTTT.

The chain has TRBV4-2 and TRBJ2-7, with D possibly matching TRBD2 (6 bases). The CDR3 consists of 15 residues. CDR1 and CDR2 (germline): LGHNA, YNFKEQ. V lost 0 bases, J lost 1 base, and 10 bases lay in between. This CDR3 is CASSQEAGTSYEQYF. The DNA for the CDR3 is TGTGCCAGCAGCCAAGAAGCAGGGACTTCCTACGAGCAGTACTTC.

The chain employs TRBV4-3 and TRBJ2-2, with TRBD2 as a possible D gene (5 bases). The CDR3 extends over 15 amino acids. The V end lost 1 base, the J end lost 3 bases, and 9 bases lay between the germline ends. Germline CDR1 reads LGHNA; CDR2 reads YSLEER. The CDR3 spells CASSQGTYYTGELFF. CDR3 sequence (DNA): TGCGCCAGCAGCCAAGGGACTTACTACACCGGGGAGCTGTTTTTT.

The CDR3 loop reads CASSSSGGAAKTEAFF. The DNA for the CDR3 is TGTGCCAGCAGTTCCAGTGGGGGGGCTGCGAAGACTGAAGCTTTCTTT. This chain connects TRBV27 to TRBJ1-1, with D possibly TRBD1 on 6 matching bases. The CDR3 covers 16 residues. Germline CDR1 MNHEY, CDR2 SMNVEV (reference sequence). V was cut by 4 bases and J by 5 bases, with 20 bases left in between.

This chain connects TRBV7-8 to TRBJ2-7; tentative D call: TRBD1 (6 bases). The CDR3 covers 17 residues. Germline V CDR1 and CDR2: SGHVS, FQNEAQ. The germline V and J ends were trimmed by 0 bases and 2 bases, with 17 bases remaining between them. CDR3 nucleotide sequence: TGTGCCAGCAGCTTAGCAACGACCGGGACAAGGGCCTACGAGCAGTACTTC. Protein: CASSLATTGTRAYEQYF.

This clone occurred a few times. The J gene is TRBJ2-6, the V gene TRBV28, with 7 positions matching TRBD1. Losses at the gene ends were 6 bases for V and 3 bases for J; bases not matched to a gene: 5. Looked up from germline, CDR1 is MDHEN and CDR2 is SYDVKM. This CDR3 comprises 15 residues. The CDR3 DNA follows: TGTGCCAGCAGCCGACAGGGCCGTGGGGCCAACGTCCTGACTTTC. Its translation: CASSRQGRGANVLTF.

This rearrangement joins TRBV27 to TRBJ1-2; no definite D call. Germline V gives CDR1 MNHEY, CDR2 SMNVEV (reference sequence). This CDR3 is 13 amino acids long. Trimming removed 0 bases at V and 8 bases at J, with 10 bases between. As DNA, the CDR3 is TGTGCCAGCAGTTTATCCCTCTATTACGGCTACACCTTC. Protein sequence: CASSLSLYYGYTF.

CDR3 residues: CASSLYRGMTEAFF. The CDR3 coding sequence is TGTGCCAGCAGCTTATATAGGGGGATGACTGAAGCTTTCTTT. The chain carries TRBV11-1 and TRBJ1-1, with a possible D match to TRBD1 (6 bases). This CDR3 is built from 14 residues. Trimming left V 2 bases short and J 5 bases short, with 12 bases between. Germline V lookup: CDR1 SGHAT, CDR2 FQDESV (reference sequence).

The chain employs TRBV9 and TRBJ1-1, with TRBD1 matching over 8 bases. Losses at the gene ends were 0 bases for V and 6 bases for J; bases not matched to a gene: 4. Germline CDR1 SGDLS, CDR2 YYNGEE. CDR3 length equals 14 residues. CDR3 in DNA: TGTGCCAGCAGCGTAGGGACAGGGTCGCCTGAAGCTTTCTTT. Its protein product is CASSVGTGSPEAFF.

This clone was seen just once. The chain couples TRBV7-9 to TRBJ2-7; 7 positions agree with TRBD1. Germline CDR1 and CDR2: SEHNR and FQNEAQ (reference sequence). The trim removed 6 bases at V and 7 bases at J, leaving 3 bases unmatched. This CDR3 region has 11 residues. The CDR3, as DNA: TGTGCCAGCAGTTCAGGGGGAGAGCAGTACTTC. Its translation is CASSSGGEQYF.

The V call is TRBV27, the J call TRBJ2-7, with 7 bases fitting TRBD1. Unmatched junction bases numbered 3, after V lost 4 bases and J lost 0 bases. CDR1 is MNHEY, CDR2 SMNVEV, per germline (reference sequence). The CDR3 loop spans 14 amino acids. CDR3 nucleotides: TGTGCCAGCAGTTGGACAGGAATCTCCTACGAGCAGTACTTC. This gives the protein CASSWTGISYEQYF.

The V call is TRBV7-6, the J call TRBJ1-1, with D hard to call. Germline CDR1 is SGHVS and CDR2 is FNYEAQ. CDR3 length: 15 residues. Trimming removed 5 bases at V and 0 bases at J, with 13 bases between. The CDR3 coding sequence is TGTGCCAGCAGCCCTACCAAGCGGTTGAACACTGAAGCTTTCTTT. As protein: CASSPTKRLNTEAFF.

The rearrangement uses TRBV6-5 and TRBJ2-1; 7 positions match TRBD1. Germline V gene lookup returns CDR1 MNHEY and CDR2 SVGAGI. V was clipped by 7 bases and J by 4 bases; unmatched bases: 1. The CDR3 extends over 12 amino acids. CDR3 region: CASKDRYNEQFF. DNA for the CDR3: TGTGCCAGCAAGGACAGGTACAATGAGCAGTTCTTC.

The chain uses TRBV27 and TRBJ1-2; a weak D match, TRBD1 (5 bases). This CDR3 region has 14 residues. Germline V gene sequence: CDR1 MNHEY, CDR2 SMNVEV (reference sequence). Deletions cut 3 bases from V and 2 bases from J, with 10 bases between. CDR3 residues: CASSLGPGNYGYTF. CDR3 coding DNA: TGTGCCAGCAGTTTGGGCCCAGGGAACTATGGCTACACCTTC.

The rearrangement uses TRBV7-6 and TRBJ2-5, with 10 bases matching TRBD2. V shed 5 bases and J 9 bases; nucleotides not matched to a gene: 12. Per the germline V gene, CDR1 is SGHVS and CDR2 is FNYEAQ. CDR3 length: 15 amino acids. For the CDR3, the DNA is TGTGCCAGCAGCACCCTAGCGGGGGCCTCGAAGGCCCAGTACTTC. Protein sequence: CASSTLAGASKAQYF.